This passage covers 27 T cell receptor beta chains from one sample sequenced in a study of breast tumors, draining lymph nodes, adjacent tissues. One entry per CDR3 protein results from TCRdb running MiXCR on the multiplex PCR reads. The sample lists about 89,000 distinct CDR3 sequences; around 29% were seen once. Breast cancer patients provided tissue from their axillary draining lymph nodes. The material sequenced was axillary lymph node tissue. The receptors derive from a female donor with breast cancer. Some clones in this sample may be carry-over from other donors' samples.

This clonotype has ten or more counts. The rearrangement joins TRBV3-2 to TRBJ2-7; the table assigns TRBD2, which was not confirmed against the DNA. TRBV3-2 is marked as a pseudogene. The CDR3 has 17 amino acids. Here the CDR3 reads CASSQDRASRSSYEQYF. The DNA of the CDR3 is TGTGCCAGCAGCCAAGATAGGGCCAGCAGAAGCTCCTACGAGCAGTACTTC.

This clonotype appeared many times. This chain joins TRBV5-1 and TRBJ2-1; D ambiguous. The ends were cut back, 0 bases at V and 6 bases at J, with 10 bases in the middle. The CDR3 runs to 14 residues. Germline V CDR1 and CDR2: SGHRS, YFSETQ. The CDR3 reads CASSLDAGSNEQFF. The CDR3 DNA reads as TGCGCCAGCAGCTTGGATGCAGGATCCAATGAGCAGTTCTTC. Full variable domain (outside the CDR3, taken from reference TRBV5-1 and TRBJ2-1): KAGVTQTPRYLIKTRGQQVTLSCSPISGHRSVSWYQQTPGQGLQFLFEYFSETQRNKGNFPGRFSGRQFSNSRSEMNVSTLELGDSALYLCASSLDAGSNEQFFGPGTRLTVL.

The chain is built from TRBV2 and TRBJ2-1; 8 nucleotides match TRBD2. Germline trimming cut 3 bases from V and 5 bases from J; bases unmatched to any gene: 6. Germline CDR1 and CDR2: SNHLY and FYNNEI. CDR3 length: 15 residues. CDR3 sequence reads: CASSDGAGGHNEQFF. The CDR3 coding sequence is TGTGCCAGCAGTGACGGGGCGGGGGGACACAATGAGCAGTTCTTC.

This clonotype has at least ten counts. V gene TRBV30 combines with J gene TRBJ2-2; no clear D gene. V was shortened by 0 bases and J by 3 bases, with 8 bases between the two germline ends. The CDR3 loop spans 14 amino acids. Looked up from germline, CDR1 is GTSNPN and CDR2 is SVGIG (reference sequence). The CDR3 protein is CAWSVVWDTGELFF. CDR3 coding DNA: TGTGCCTGGAGTGTAGTATGGGACACCGGGGAGCTGTTTTTT.

This clonotype was found many times. The chain joins TRBV13 to TRBJ2-5; D is undetermined. Trimming removed 8 bases from V and 7 bases from J, with 14 bases in between. Germline values: CDR1 PRHDT, CDR2 FYEKMQ (reference sequence). There are 12 residues in the CDR3. CDR3 coding DNA: TGTGCCAGCTGCACCTTTGACGGGACCCAGTACTTC. This codes for CASCTFDGTQYF.

This clonotype was counted only a few times. The rearrangement joins TRBV27 to TRBJ2-2; D gene unclear. Germline V gene data show CDR1 as MNHEY and CDR2 as SMNVEV (reference sequence). The length of the CDR3 is 14 residues. Trimming stripped 2 bases from V and 3 bases from J, with 7 bases between. In nucleotides, the CDR3 is TGTGCCAGCAGTTTAAAATCTTACACCGGGGAGCTGTTTTTT. Protein product: CASSLKSYTGELFF.

This clonotype occurred many times. The gene calls are TRBV7-9 and TRBJ2-7, with TRBD2 identical over 11 bases. The V gene end was trimmed by 4 bases and the J gene end by 7 bases; junction bases not matched to a gene: 12. Germline V gene sequence: CDR1 SEHNR, CDR2 FQNEAQ (reference sequence). The length of the CDR3 is 16 residues. CDR3 sequence (DNA): TGTGCCAGCAGCTCCGGGGATAGCGGGAGGGAGGGGGAGCAGTACTTC. This translates into CASSSGDSGREGEQYF. The complete variable domain, with remaining parts taken from reference TRBV7-9 and TRBJ2-7, reads DTGVSQNPRHKITKRGQNVTFRCDPISEHNRLYWYRQTLGQGPEFLTYFQNEAQLEKSRLLSDRFSAERPKGSFSTLEIQRTEQGDSAMYLCASSSGDSGREGEQYFGPGTRLTVT.

This clonotype was seen many times. V usage is TRBV10-3 and J usage is TRBJ2-5, with 9 nucleotides matching TRBD1. After removal of 6 bases from V and 4 bases from J, the junction contained 6 bases not matched to a gene. Germline CDR1 is ENHRY and CDR2 is SYGVKD. This CDR3 comprises 14 residues. CDR3 loop: CAISLDRGGETQYF. Written as DNA, the CDR3 is TGTGCCATCAGCCTGGACAGGGGTGGAGAGACCCAGTACTTC.

This clonotype was recorded at least ten times. The V call is TRBV30, the J call TRBJ1-2; D not resolved. V was shortened by 3 bases and J by 2 bases, with 10 bases between the two germline ends. CDR1 is GTSNPN, CDR2 SVGIG, per germline (reference sequence). This CDR3 comprises 13 residues. In DNA, the CDR3 is TGTGCCTGGAGCAGCCCCCCAAACTATGGCTACACCTTC. It specifies CAWSSPPNYGYTF. The variable domain in full, completed from reference TRBV30 and TRBJ1-2, reads SQTIHQWPATLVQPVGSPLSLECTVEGTSNPNLYWYRQAAGRGLQLLFYSVGIGQISSEVPQNLSASRPQDRQFILSSKKLLLSDSGFYLCAWSSPPNYGYTFGSGTRLTVV.

The V gene is TRBV14, the J gene TRBJ2-5; 14 bases line up with TRBD2. J gave up 2 bases and V 3 bases, and 5 bases lay outside the gene matches. This CDR3 is 17 amino acids long. The germline V gene has CDR1 SGHDN and CDR2 FVKESK. CDR3 nucleotide sequence: TGTGCCAGCAGCCACGGGACTAGCGGGAGAGCGCAAGAGACCCAGTACTTC. Translating gives CASSHGTSGRAQETQYF.

The chain recombines TRBV6-4 with TRBJ2-1; TRBD2 agrees at 7 bases. The CDR3 has 14 amino acids. With V trimmed by 3 bases and J by 4 bases, 3 bases remained unmatched. The germline CDR1 and CDR2 sequences are MRHNA and SNTAGT. The CDR3 bases are TGTGCCAGCAGTGATGGCGGGAGTTACAATGAGCAGTTCTTC. Residues: CASSDGGSYNEQFF.

The chain is built from TRBV11-1 and TRBJ2-1, with 10 bases lining up with TRBD2. The CDR3 spans 16 residues. After removal of 1 base from V and 4 bases from J, the junction contained 4 bases not matched to a gene. Looked up from germline, CDR1 is SGHAT and CDR2 is FQDESV (reference sequence). For the CDR3, the DNA is TGTGCCAGCAGCTTAGACGGAGCGGGAGGGTACAATGAGCAGTTCTTC. It yields the protein CASSLDGAGGYNEQFF.

This clonotype has ten or more counts. The chain joins TRBV9 to TRBJ2-1; 8 nucleotides agree with TRBD1. There are 13 residues in the CDR3. Germline CDR1 reads SGDLS; CDR2 reads YYNGEE. V trimming: 5 bases; J trimming: 8 bases; junction bases outside the gene matches: 6. CDR3 region: CASRRQGSYEQFF. The CDR3 DNA sequence: TGTGCCAGCAGAAGACAGGGGAGCTATGAGCAGTTCTTC. Filled out from reference TRBV9 and TRBJ2-1, the complete variable domain reads DSGVTQTPKHLITATGQRVTLRCSPRSGDLSVYWYQQSLDQGLQFLIQYYNGEERAKGNILERFSAQQFPDLHSELNLSSLELGDSALYFCASRRQGSYEQFFGPGTRLTVL.

This clonotype showed up many times. The rearrangement joins TRBV29-1 to TRBJ1-2, with D unresolved. Deletions cut 3 bases from V and 4 bases from J, with 12 bases between. Germline V gene lookup returns CDR1 SQVTM and CDR2 ANQGSEA. The CDR3 has 13 residues. The chain's CDR3 is CSVEMTKGYGYTF. CDR3 nucleotides: TGCAGCGTTGAGATGACTAAAGGCTATGGCTACACCTTC.

The J gene is TRBJ1-1, the V gene TRBV5-4; 11 bases match TRBD1. The germline gives CDR1 SGHNT, CDR2 YYREEE (reference sequence). The CDR3 contains 18 residues. The V gene end was trimmed by 4 bases and the J gene end by 2 bases; junction bases not matched to a gene: 13. The CDR3 spells CASSLRGQGAFANTEAFF. The DNA of the CDR3 is TGTGCCAGCAGCCTGAGAGGACAGGGGGCATTTGCAAACACTGAAGCTTTCTTT.

This clonotype was seen at least ten times. This chain joins TRBV11-3 and TRBJ2-2; TRBD1 matches 7 bases. The CDR3 runs 22 residues. Looked up from germline, CDR1 is SGHNT and CDR2 is YENEEA. Unmatched junction bases numbered 21, after V lost 0 bases and J lost 2 bases. CDR3 coding DNA: TGTGCCAGCAGCTTAGATCGTCCCCCGGGACAGAACCACCGAAACAACACCGGGGAGCTGTTTTTT. As protein: CASSLDRPPGQNHRNNTGELFF.

Many counts were recorded for this clonotype. V gene TRBV20-1 combines with J gene TRBJ2-4; 10 bases agree with TRBD2. Trimming at V came to 1 base and at J to 0 bases, leaving 15 bases not matched to a gene. Germline V gene data show CDR1 as DFQATT and CDR2 as SNEGSKA (reference sequence). The CDR3 is 20 amino acids. The CDR3 here is CSARGPSGRRGGIAKNIQYF. CDR3 sequence (DNA): TGCAGTGCTAGAGGTCCTAGCGGGAGACGTGGGGGGATAGCCAAAAACATTCAGTACTTC.

In this sample, this clonotype turned up many times. This rearrangement joins TRBV5-1 to TRBJ1-2, with no clear D. This CDR3 has 14 amino acids. Germline CDR1 and CDR2: SGHRS and YFSETQ. V was clipped by 0 bases and J by 2 bases, with 8 bases between them. As DNA, the CDR3 is TGCGCCAGCAGCTTGGACCTCGGAAACTATGGCTACACCTTC. Its protein product is CASSLDLGNYGYTF. The full variable domain, with the rest looked up from reference TRBV5-1 and TRBJ1-2, is KAGVTQTPRYLIKTRGQQVTLSCSPISGHRSVSWYQQTPGQGLQFLFEYFSETQRNKGNFPGRFSGRQFSNSRSEMNVSTLELGDSALYLCASSLDLGNYGYTFGSGTRLTVV.

This clonotype was seen at least ten times. V usage is TRBV20-1 and J usage is TRBJ2-5; TRBD1 matches 8 bases. Unmatched junction bases numbered 10, after V lost 3 bases and J lost 1 base. Germline lookup yields CDR1 DFQATT and CDR2 SNEGSKA (reference sequence). This CDR3 contains 16 residues. The CDR3 protein is CSARRDTGGLQETQYF. DNA for the CDR3: TGCAGTGCTAGGAGAGATACAGGGGGTCTCCAAGAGACCCAGTACTTC.

The V gene is TRBV10-3, the J gene TRBJ1-1; tentative D call: TRBD1 (6 bases). With 0 bases removed from V and 5 bases from J, the gap between germline ends came to 10 bases. The CDR3 is made up of 14 amino acids. In germline, CDR1 is ENHRY, CDR2 SYGVKD. CDR3 coding DNA: TGTGCCATCAGTGAGTCGGGGGGGGCGACTGAAGCTTTCTTT. Amino acid sequence: CAISESGGATEAFF.

A note on this clonotype: An end of the junction does not agree with germline; a read error may underlie this. The rearrangement links TRBV24-1 to TRBJ2-3; 10 bases match TRBD2. The CDR3 is made up of 17 amino acids. Germline V CDR1 and CDR2: KGHDR, SFDVKD. The CDR3 bases are TGTGCCACCAGCGGCGCTGAGCTAGCGGGAGTCACAGATACGCGGTATTTT. Translated, it gives CATSGAELAGVTDTRYF.

This clonotype was seen at least ten times. V is TRBV20-1 and J is TRBJ1-1; tentatively, D is TRBD1 (5 bases). CDR1 and CDR2 from the germline V gene are DFQATT and SNEGSKA (reference sequence). The CDR3 is 14 amino acids. The V and J ends lost 3 bases and 4 bases respectively, with 15 bases between them. The CDR3: CSAREIYGGTEAFF. The CDR3 bases are TGCAGTGCTAGGGAGATATACGGGGGCACTGAAGCTTTCTTT.

In its sample, this clonotype was seen many times. Here the CDR3 reads CSARDPLRDTEIGTQYF. In DNA, the CDR3 is TGCAGTGCTAGAGACCCCCTCCGGGACACGGAAATAGGGACCCAGTACTTC. The chain uses TRBV20-1 and TRBJ2-5; weak D call: TRBD1 (6 bases). Looked up from germline, CDR1 is DFQATT and CDR2 is SNEGSKA (reference sequence). This CDR3 has 17 amino acids. V was clipped by 0 bases and J by 7 bases, with 24 bases between them.

The table lists this clonotype with many counts. A read error is possible here, since a much larger clone lies one base away. This CDR3 is CAISEAAYGQYF. CDR3 DNA sequence: TGTGCCATCAGTGAGGCCGCCTACGGGCAGTACTTC. The chain joins TRBV10-3 to TRBJ2-7; D call uncertain. This CDR3 is built from 12 residues. Germline loops: CDR1 ENHRY, CDR2 SYGVKD.

This clonotype was seen at least ten times. J is TRBJ2-2 and V is TRBV7-9; D could derive from TRBD1 or TRBD2 (5 bases each). The CDR3 contains 15 residues. Germline values: CDR1 SEHNR, CDR2 FQNEAQ (reference sequence). Trimming left V 10 bases short and J 4 bases short, with 19 bases between. CDR3 sequence (DNA): TGTGCCACAAAAGGGGTTTACGAGGGCACCGGGGAGCTGTTTTTT. Translation gives CATKGVYEGTGELFF.

The chain employs TRBV10-1 and TRBJ1-3, with D tentatively TRBD1 (6 bases). The CDR3 is made up of 15 amino acids. Per germline, CDR1 WNHNN and CDR2 SYGVQD (reference sequence). V lost 6 bases to trimming and J lost 4 bases, with 16 bases between them. The CDR3 region has the DNA TGCGCCAGCAGATTGGTGGGGGGCCTCGGAAACACCATATATTTT. Its protein is CASRLVGGLGNTIYF.

Notes on this clonotype: The CDR3 does not end in the conserved phenylalanine or tryptophan, so this is likely a read error. CDR3 nucleotides: TGTGCCGCCCGGGGTGGACCGACTAACTATGGCTACACCCTC. Translation: CAARGGPTNYGYTL. The V call is TRBV6-5, the J call TRBJ1-2; no reliable D call. The CDR3 length is 14 residues. Germline assignment: CDR1 MNHEY and CDR2 SVGAGI. Trimming took off 11 bases at V and 0 bases at J, with 16 bases between the two ends.